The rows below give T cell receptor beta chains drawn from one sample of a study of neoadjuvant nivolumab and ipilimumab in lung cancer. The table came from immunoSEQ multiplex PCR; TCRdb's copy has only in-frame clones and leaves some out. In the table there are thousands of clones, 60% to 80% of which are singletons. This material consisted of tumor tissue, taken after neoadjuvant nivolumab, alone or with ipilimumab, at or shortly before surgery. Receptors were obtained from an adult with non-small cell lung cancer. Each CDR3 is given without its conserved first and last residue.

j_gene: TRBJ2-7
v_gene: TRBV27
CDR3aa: ASSLTGAEQY

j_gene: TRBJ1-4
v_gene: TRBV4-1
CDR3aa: ASSPIQHFFDRDREKLF

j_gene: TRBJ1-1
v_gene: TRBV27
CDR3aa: ASRGGTLNTEAF

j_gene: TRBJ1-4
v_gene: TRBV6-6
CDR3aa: ASVRGGLATNEKLF

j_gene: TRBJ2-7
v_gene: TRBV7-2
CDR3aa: ASKMGEQVHEQY

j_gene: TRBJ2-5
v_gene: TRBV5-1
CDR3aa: ASRYSGRASNQETQY

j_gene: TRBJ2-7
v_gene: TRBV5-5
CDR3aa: ASSLPSSYEQY

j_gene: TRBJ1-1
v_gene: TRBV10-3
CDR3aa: AISGGSRESEAF

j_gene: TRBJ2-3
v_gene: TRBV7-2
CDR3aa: ASSLDGTSTDTQY

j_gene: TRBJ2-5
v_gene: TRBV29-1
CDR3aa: SVDRGIGETQY

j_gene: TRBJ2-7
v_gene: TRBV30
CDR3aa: AWHDPGQVTYEQY

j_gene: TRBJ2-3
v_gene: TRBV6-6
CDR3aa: ASSYSTSTDTQY

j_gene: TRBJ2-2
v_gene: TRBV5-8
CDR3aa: ASSLSYTGELF

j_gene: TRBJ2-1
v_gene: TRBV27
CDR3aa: ASSLARQGNEQF

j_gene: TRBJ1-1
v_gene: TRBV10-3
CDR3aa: AIRGTENTEAF

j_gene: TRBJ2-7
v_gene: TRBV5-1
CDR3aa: ASSHTGGWEQY

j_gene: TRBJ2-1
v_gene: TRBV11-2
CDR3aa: ASSPTSSNEQF

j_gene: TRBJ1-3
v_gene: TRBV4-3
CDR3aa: ASSQEQYSGNTIY

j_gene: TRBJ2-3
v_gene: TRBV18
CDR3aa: ASSPSLALAGEDETDTQY

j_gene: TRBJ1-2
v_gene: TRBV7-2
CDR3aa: ASSLGTDINYGYT

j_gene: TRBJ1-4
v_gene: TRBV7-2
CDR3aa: ASSLSGTRGDEKLF

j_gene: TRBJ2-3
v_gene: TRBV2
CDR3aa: ASWEGTSASQY

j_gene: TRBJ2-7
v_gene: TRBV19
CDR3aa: ASSTGTGSDVEQY

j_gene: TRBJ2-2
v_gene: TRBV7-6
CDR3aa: ASSLPGTSRPGELF

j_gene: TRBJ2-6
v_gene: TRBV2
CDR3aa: ASRFSGANVLT

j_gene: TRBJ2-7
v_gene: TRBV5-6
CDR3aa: ASSWGPIGPYEQY

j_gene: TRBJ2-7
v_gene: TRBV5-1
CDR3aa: ASSLEGSEQY

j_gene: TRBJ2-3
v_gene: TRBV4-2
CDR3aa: ASSQDLSHTDTQY

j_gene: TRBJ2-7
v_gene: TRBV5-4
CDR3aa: ASSLGRPGLAGVSYEQY

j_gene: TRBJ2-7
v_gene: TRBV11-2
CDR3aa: ASSATGGSYEQY

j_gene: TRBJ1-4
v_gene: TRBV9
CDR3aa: ASSETGGPNEKLF

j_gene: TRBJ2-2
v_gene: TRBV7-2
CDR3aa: ASSSVRGIGGELF

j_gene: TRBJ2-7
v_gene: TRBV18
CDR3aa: ASSQTESYEQY

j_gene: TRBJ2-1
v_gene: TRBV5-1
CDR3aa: ASSLGQLNEQF

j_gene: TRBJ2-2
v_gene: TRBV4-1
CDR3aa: ASSQGGLAGVGTGELF

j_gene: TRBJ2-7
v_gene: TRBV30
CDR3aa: AWSPRAGAHEQY

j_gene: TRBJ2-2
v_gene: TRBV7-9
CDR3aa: ASSLLTGELF

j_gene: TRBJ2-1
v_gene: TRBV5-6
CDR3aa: ASSLQGSSYNEQF

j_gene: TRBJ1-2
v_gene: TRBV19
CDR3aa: ASAQLGDRENYGYT

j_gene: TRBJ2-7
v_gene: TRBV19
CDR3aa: ASSITLSAPYEQY

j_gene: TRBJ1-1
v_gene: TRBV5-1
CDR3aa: ASSSGTGNTEAF

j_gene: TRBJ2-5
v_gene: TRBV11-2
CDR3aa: ASSLDTPRQGARETQY